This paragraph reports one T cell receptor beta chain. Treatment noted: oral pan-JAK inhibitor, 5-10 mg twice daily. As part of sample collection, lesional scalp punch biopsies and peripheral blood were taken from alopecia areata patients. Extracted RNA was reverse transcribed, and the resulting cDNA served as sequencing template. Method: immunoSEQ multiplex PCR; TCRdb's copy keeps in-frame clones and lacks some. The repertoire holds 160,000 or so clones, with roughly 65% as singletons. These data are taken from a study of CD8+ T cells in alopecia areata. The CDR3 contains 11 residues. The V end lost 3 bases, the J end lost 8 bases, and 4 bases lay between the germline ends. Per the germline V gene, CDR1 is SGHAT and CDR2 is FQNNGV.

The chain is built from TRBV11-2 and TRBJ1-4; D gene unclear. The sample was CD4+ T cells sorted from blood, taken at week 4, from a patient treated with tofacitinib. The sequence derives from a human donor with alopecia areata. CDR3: CASSFGEKLFF. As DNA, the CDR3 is TGTGCCAGCAGCTTCGGGGAAAAACTGTTTTTT. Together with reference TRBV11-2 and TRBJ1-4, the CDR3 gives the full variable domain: EAGVAQSPRYKIIEKRQSVAFWCNPISGHATLYWYQQILGQGPKLLIQFQNNGVVDDSQLPKDRFSAERLKGVDSTLKIQPAKLEDSAVYLCASSFGEKLFFGSGTQLSVL.